The clone carrying this T cell receptor beta chain was detected a few times. Its matching antigen is unknown. The sample is drawn from a study of identical twins. General study findings and limits: It was out-of-frame TCR alpha sharing in monozygotic twins that models underestimated. There is a chance that invariant MAIT and iNKT cells partially muddied zero-insertion analyses.

Template switching introduced a universal primer site, and the cDNA bore unique molecular identifiers. TCRdb used MiXCR to reprocess the 5' RACE reads, holding one entry per CDR3 protein. Of around 1.7 million distinct CDR3 sequences listed, around a third are singletons. The receptor was isolated from a newborn girl in good health. Sequences were obtained from cord blood.

The CDR3: CSAPAESRIAEAFF. CDR3 in DNA: TGCAGTGCTCCAGCCGAGTCCCGCATCGCTGAAGCTTTCTTT. The chain combines TRBV20-1 with TRBJ1-1; D is uncertain. Germline lookup yields CDR1 DFQATT and CDR2 SNEGSKA (reference sequence). The V gene lost 5 bases and the J gene lost 6 bases, with 19 bases spanning the gap. The CDR3 is 14 amino acids.